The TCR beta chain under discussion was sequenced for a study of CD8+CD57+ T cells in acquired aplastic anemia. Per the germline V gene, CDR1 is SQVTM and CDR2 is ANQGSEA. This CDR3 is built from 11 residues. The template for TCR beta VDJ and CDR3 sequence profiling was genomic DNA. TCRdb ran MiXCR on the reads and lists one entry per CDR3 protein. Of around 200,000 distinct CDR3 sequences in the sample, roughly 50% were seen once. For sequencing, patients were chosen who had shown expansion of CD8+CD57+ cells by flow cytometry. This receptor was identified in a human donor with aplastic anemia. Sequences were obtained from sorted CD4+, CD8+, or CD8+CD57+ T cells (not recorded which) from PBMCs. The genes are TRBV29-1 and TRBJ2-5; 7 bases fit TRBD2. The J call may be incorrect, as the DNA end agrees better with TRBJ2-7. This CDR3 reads CSVVAGYEQYF. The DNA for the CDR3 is TGCAGCGTTGTAGCGGGCTACGAGCAGTACTTC.